Below, 14 T cell receptor beta chains from the same sample are listed, as sequenced in a study of blood T cell repertoires in COVID-19. The method was immunoSEQ multiplex PCR; TCRdb's version includes in-frame clones alone and lacks a portion of them. The sample contains some 99,000 clones, roughly 90% of which appear only once. The sample comprised peripheral blood. Every receptor here comes from a human donor with COVID-19, enrolled during active disease. The donor label of this sample is uncertain.

J is TRBJ2-7 and V is TRBV18; D unresolved. The CDR3 runs to 15 residues. The V gene lost 2 bases and the J gene lost 0 bases, with 11 bases spanning the gap. Germline CDR1 KGHSH, CDR2 LQKENI. CDR3 residues: CASSPARRSSYEQYF. CDR3 in DNA: TGTGCCAGCTCACCAGCCAGGCGAAGCTCCTACGAGCAGTACTTC.

The chain employs TRBV27 and TRBJ1-2, with D possibly TRBD1 on 5 matching bases. Germline values: CDR1 MNHEY, CDR2 SMNVEV (reference sequence). The CDR3 runs 16 residues. The germline V and J ends were trimmed by 5 bases and 7 bases, with 23 bases remaining between them. This chain's CDR3 is CASSGGLGREMVGYTF. The DNA for the CDR3 is TGTGCCAGCAGTGGGGGGTTGGGCAGGGAGATGGTTGGCTACACCTTC.

The chain carries TRBV5-1 and TRBJ2-2; tentatively, D is TRBD1 (5 bases). Trimming took 7 bases from V and 4 from J, leaving 14 bases between them. Germline V gene data show CDR1 as SGHRS and CDR2 as YFSETQ. This CDR3 is built from 14 residues. The DNA for the CDR3 is TGCGCCAGCGGGGCCGGCCAGACCACCGGGGAGCTGTTTTTT. Amino acid sequence: CASGAGQTTGELFF.

J is TRBJ2-1 and V is TRBV10-1; D is perhaps TRBD2 (6 bases). Germline V gene data show CDR1 as WNHNN and CDR2 as SYGVQD (reference sequence). V lost 3 bases and J 5 bases, leaving 11 bases between the germline ends. The CDR3 totals 14 residues. The CDR3 region is CASSDPGGDNEQFF. In nucleotides, the CDR3 is TGCGCCAGCAGTGACCCGGGCGGGGACAATGAGCAGTTCTTC.

This rearrangement joins TRBV7-9 to TRBJ1-4; 9 positions agree with TRBD1. Trimming cost V 8 bases and J 6 bases; bases outside gene matches: 7. Germline lookup yields CDR1 SEHNR and CDR2 FQNEAQ (reference sequence). The CDR3 contains 14 residues. The CDR3: CASGRTGEYEKLFF. The CDR3 nucleotides are TGTGCCAGCGGCCGGACAGGGGAGTATGAAAAACTGTTTTTT.

Only one count was recorded for this clone. The V and J genes are TRBV4-1 and TRBJ1-1, with 8 bases aligning to TRBD1. In germline, CDR1 is MGHRA, CDR2 YSYEKL. This CDR3 has 17 amino acids. V gave up 0 bases and J gave up 6 bases; unmatched junction bases: 12. Written as DNA, the CDR3 is TGCGCCAGCAGCCAAGAAGGCCGGGGGGCAGGGGGCTCTGAAGCTTTCTTT. This sequence encodes CASSQEGRGAGGSEAFF.

The rearrangement uses TRBV5-1 and TRBJ1-2, with 7 bases fitting TRBD1. J was trimmed by 4 bases and V by 2 bases; bases with no gene match: 8. Germline V gives CDR1 SGHRS, CDR2 YFSETQ. This CDR3 contains 15 residues. The CDR3 coding sequence is TGCGCCAGCAGCTTAGGGGGCGCGGAGACCTATGGCTACACCTTC. This translates into CASSLGGAETYGYTF.

This chain connects TRBV23-1 to TRBJ2-2, with TRBD2 as a possible D gene (5 bases). TRBV23-1 carries the ORF label, with uncertain function. The germline V and J ends were trimmed by 0 bases and 4 bases, with 15 bases remaining between them. The CDR3 spans 17 residues. DNA of the CDR3: TGCGCCAGCAGTCAATCCTCAGAAACCCGGGGCACCGGGGAGCTGTTTTTT. As protein: CASSQSSETRGTGELFF.

J is TRBJ1-2 and V is TRBV30, with D maybe TRBD1 (6 bases). This CDR3 has 16 residues. From germline, CDR1 is GTSNPN and CDR2 SVGIG (reference sequence). V was trimmed by 4 bases and J by 3 bases, leaving 21 bases between them. CDR3 nucleotides: TGTGCCTGGACCCCCGGACGACAGGTAGCTTACTATGGCTACACCTTC. Amino acid sequence: CAWTPGRQVAYYGYTF.

The chain uses TRBV3-1 (or the pseudogene TRBV3-2) and TRBJ2-2, with unresolved D. The CDR3 sequence is 12 residues long. The V end lost 8 bases, the J end lost 7 bases, and 11 bases lay between the germline ends. Germline V gene lookup returns CDR1 LGHDT and CDR2 YNNKEL (reference sequence). CDR3 bases: TGTGCCAGCTTTGGCAGATTCGGGGAGCTGTTTTTT. Its translation is CASFGRFGELFF.

V is TRBV5-1 and J is TRBJ1-1; D remains ambiguous. The CDR3 consists of 13 residues. Germline CDR1 reads SGHRS; CDR2 reads YFSETQ. The ends were cut back, 7 bases at V and 1 base at J, with 11 bases in the middle. The CDR3, as DNA: TGCGCCAGCGCCCACGGGGAGAACACTGAAGCTTTCTTT. It is translated as CASAHGENTEAFF.

V and J are TRBV7-2 and TRBJ2-7; 8 bases fit TRBD1. The J segment lost 4 bases and the V segment lost 0 bases, leaving 5 bases of the junction unmatched. Looked up from germline, CDR1 is SGHTA and CDR2 is FQGNSA. This CDR3 has 15 amino acids. CDR3 protein: CASSLADRGKYEQYF. The CDR3 region has the DNA TGTGCCAGCAGCTTAGCCGACAGGGGTAAATACGAGCAGTACTTC.

The J gene is TRBJ2-7, the V gene TRBV4-1; TRBD1 aligns across 7 bases. CDR3 size: 16 residues. The V gene's germline CDR1 is MGHRA and CDR2 YSYEKL. J gave up 1 base and V 0 bases, and 6 bases lay outside the gene matches. CDR3 region: CASSQDRAGGSYEQYF. The CDR3 DNA reads TGCGCCAGCAGCCAAGATCGGGCAGGGGGTTCCTACGAGCAGTACTTC.

V usage is TRBV12-5 and J usage is TRBJ2-7, with D possibly matching TRBD2 (6 bases). The germline CDR1 and CDR2 sequences are LGHNT and FRNRAP. This CDR3 region has 11 residues. V shed 11 bases and J shed 3 bases, with 11 bases lying between them. The CDR3 DNA reads as TGTGCTTCTGGGGGGATCTACGAGCAGTACTTC. Translating gives CASGGIYEQYF.